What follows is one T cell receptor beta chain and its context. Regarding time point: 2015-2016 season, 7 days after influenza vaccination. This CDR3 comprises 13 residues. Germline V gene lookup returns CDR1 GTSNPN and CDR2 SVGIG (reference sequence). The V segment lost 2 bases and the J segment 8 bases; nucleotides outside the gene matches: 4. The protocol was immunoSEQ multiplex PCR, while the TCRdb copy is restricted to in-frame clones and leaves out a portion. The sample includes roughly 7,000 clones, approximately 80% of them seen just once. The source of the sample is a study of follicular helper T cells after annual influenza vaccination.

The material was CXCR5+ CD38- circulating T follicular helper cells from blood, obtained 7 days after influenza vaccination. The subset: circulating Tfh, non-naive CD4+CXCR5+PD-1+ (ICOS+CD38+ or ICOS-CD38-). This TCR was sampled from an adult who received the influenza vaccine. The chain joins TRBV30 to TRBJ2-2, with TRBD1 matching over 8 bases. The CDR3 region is CAWSRQGWGELFF. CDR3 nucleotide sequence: TGTGCCTGGAGTCGACAGGGGTGGGGGGAGCTGTTTTTT.